The 13 T cell receptor beta chains reported below all come from one sample, sequenced in a study of Graves' ophthalmopathy and Graves' hyperthyroidism. Scientists amplified the TCR beta CDR3 regions from RNA transcripts. HTBI primers served in a first-round RT-PCR, which a second-round multiplex PCR followed. TCRdb re-called the multiplex PCR reads through MiXCR, storing one row per CDR3 protein. The sample consists of 350,000 to 400,000 distinct CDR3 sequences, around 16% of them appearing once. Sequenced sample: peripheral blood. The origin of the receptors is a woman aged 18-35 years with Graves' ophthalmopathy.

The J gene is TRBJ1-2, the V gene TRBV2; D gene uncertain. Between the trimmed V and J ends, which lost 3 bases and 4 bases, there was a span of 12 bases. The germline CDR1 and CDR2 sequences are SNHLY and FYNNEI. This CDR3 has 14 residues. CDR3 loop: CASSESSVTYGYTF. For the CDR3, the DNA is TGTGCCAGCAGTGAGAGTTCGGTGACCTATGGCTACACCTTC. Together with reference TRBV2 and TRBJ1-2, the CDR3 gives the full variable domain: EPEVTQTPSHQVTQMGQEVILRCVPISNHLYFYWYRQILGQKVEFLVSFYNNEISEKSEIFDDQFSVERPDGSNFTLKIRSTKLEDSAMYFCASSESSVTYGYTFGSGTRLTVV.

This clonotype appeared many times. The CDR3 loop reads CSADGGSETQYF. The CDR3 DNA sequence: TGCAGCGCCGACGGGGGGTCGGAGACCCAGTACTTC. The chain has TRBV29-1 and TRBJ2-5; 7 nucleotides agree with TRBD2. V lost 7 bases to trimming and J lost 5 bases; unmatched junction nucleotides: 7. The CDR3 runs 12 residues. Germline V CDR1 and CDR2: SQVTM, ANQGSEA.

V is TRBV20-1 and J is TRBJ2-7, with 9 nucleotides matching TRBD1. V was pared by 3 bases and J by 1 base, with 13 bases of the junction left unmatched. CDR1 is DFQATT and CDR2 is SNEGSKA in the germline V gene (reference sequence). CDR3 size: 17 residues. The DNA of the CDR3 is TGCAGTGCTAGTCTCAGGCCGACCGGGACAGGGTCCTACGAGCAGTACTTC. It yields the protein CSASLRPTGTGSYEQYF.

This sequence joins TRBV20-1 and TRBJ2-5, with no clear D. CDR3 length equals 15 residues. The germline CDR1 and CDR2 sequences are DFQATT and SNEGSKA (reference sequence). V was trimmed by 4 bases and J by 1 base, leaving 16 bases between them. For the CDR3, the DNA is TGCAGTGCTATAGGGAAGCGAGTCCTCCAAGAGACCCAGTACTTC. This gives the protein CSAIGKRVLQETQYF.

This clonotype occurred many times. The V gene is TRBV27, the J gene TRBJ1-2, with 8 bases identical to TRBD1. Trimming cost V 4 bases and J 4 bases; bases outside gene matches: 8. The CDR3 loop spans 15 amino acids. CDR1 is MNHEY and CDR2 is SMNVEV in the germline V gene (reference sequence). CDR3 sequence: CASSWTGQVGYGYTF. DNA of the CDR3: TGTGCCAGCAGTTGGACAGGGCAGGTTGGCTATGGCTACACCTTC.

Ten or more counts support this clonotype. This chain uses TRBV7-3 with TRBJ2-7; 8 positions match TRBD2. V was pared by 4 bases and J by 5 bases, with 4 bases of the junction left unmatched. CDR1 and CDR2 from the germline V gene are SGHTA and FQGTGA. This CDR3 is built from 13 residues. The DNA of the CDR3 is TGTGCCAGCAGCTGGCGGCGGGAGGACGAGCAGTACTTC. The encoded protein is CASSWRREDEQYF.

The table lists this clonotype with many counts. This chain links TRBV19 with TRBJ1-1; D remains ambiguous. The V gene lost 3 bases and the J gene lost 1 base, with 12 bases spanning the gap. The CDR3 totals 15 residues. CDR1 and CDR2 from the germline V gene are LNHDA and SQIVND (reference sequence). The DNA for the CDR3 is TGTGCCAGTAGTATTCGAGACCTCCGGAACACTGAAGCTTTCTTT. It is translated as CASSIRDLRNTEAFF. The whole variable domain, filled in from reference TRBV19 and TRBJ1-1, reads DGGITQSPKYLFRKEGQNVTLSCEQNLNHDAMYWYRQDPGQGLRLIYYSQIVNDFQKGDIAEGYSVSREKKESFPLTVTSAQKNPTAFYLCASSIRDLRNTEAFFGQGTRLTVV.

This clonotype was seen at least ten times. DNA for the CDR3: TGTGCCAGCAGCCGAGGCGGGGGAAGTCCCTATGGCTACACCTTC. It encodes CASSRGGGSPYGYTF. The J gene is TRBJ1-2, the V gene TRBV7-3; maybe TRBD1 (5 bases). V lost 5 bases to trimming and J lost 4 bases, with 17 bases between them. The germline V gene encodes CDR1 SGHTA and CDR2 FQGTGA. This CDR3 comprises 15 residues.

This clonotype was found a few times. One base away lies a much larger clone, so this may be a sequencing read error. The V and J genes are TRBV18 and TRBJ2-7; D is unresolved. The germline gives CDR1 KGHSH, CDR2 LQKENI. The CDR3 consists of 11 residues. Trimming took 2 bases from V and 5 from J, leaving 4 bases between them. DNA for the CDR3: TGTGCCAGCTCACCATCCAACGAGCAGTACTTC. Protein: CASSPSNEQYF.

The chain carries TRBV20-1 and TRBJ2-7, with D tentatively TRBD1 or TRBD2 (7 bases each). This CDR3 region has 15 residues. Germline loops: CDR1 DFQATT, CDR2 SNEGSKA (reference sequence). Between the trimmed V and J ends, which lost 6 bases and 2 bases, there was a span of 20 bases. The CDR3 is CSARGPSAGTYEQYF. In DNA, the CDR3 is TGCAGTGCAAGGGGGCCCTCAGCGGGAACCTACGAGCAGTACTTC.

V gene TRBV9 combines with J gene TRBJ1-6; D gene uncertain. V dropped 3 bases and J dropped 9 bases, with 16 bases sitting between them. CDR1 is SGDLS and CDR2 is YYNGEE in the germline V gene. The CDR3 consists of 15 residues. The CDR3 region has the DNA TGTGCCAGCAGCGCGCTAAGTGCCCAGGCTTCACCCCTCCACTTT. Its translation: CASSALSAQASPLHF.

This sequence joins TRBV6-2 or TRBV6-3 and TRBJ1-1; a possible D gene is TRBD1 (5 bases). The CDR3 has 16 amino acids. The V gene lost 0 bases and the J gene lost 1 base, with 12 bases spanning the gap. Germline CDR1 and CDR2: MNHEY and SVGEGT. CDR3 region: CASSYSISGTNTEAFF. The CDR3 bases are TGTGCCAGCAGTTACTCGATTTCGGGGACGAACACTGAAGCTTTCTTT.

In its sample, this clonotype was seen many times. CDR3 nucleotide sequence: TGTGCCAGCAGTTACTCGAGAAGAGCACTAGCGGGACCCGAGAGGTACGAGCAGTACTTC. It specifies CASSYSRRALAGPERYEQYF. The genes are TRBV6-2 or TRBV6-3 and TRBJ2-7, with 10 bases identical to TRBD2. The CDR3 consists of 20 residues. V was pared by 0 bases and J by 4 bases, with 18 bases of the junction left unmatched. Looked up from germline, CDR1 is MNHEY and CDR2 is SVGEGT.